Below, 7 T cell receptor beta chains from the same sample are listed, as sequenced in a study of blood T cell repertoires in COVID-19. Assay used: immunoSEQ multiplex PCR; TCRdb lists only in-frame clones, some missing. The sample holds some 220,000 clones, 65% to 90% seen once. The material sequenced was peripheral blood. These receptors were collected from a man in his forties or fifties with COVID-19, enrolled during active disease.

CDR3 coding DNA: TGTGCCTGGAGTGTACGTCTGACAGGGGGGTTTGACGAGCAGTACTTC. Its translation is CAWSVRLTGGFDEQYF. The chain recombines TRBV30 with TRBJ2-7; 9 bases match TRBD1. The CDR3 covers 16 residues. The V segment lost 0 bases and the J segment 5 bases; nucleotides outside the gene matches: 11. Per the germline V gene, CDR1 is GTSNPN and CDR2 is SVGIG (reference sequence).

As DNA, the CDR3 is TGTGCCACTCCCTTACAGGGTAAAAGTTTGGACACTGAAGCTTTCTTT. Translated: CATPLQGKSLDTEAFF. The J gene is TRBJ1-1, the V gene TRBV2; D may be TRBD1 (6 bases). Germline assignment: CDR1 SNHLY and CDR2 FYNNEI. CDR3 size: 16 residues. V lost 10 bases and J 3 bases, leaving 24 bases between the germline ends.

The rearrangement links TRBV2 to TRBJ2-5; TRBD1 might be the D (5 bases). CDR3 size: 13 residues. Germline CDR1 SNHLY, CDR2 FYNNEI. V was clipped by 8 bases and J by 2 bases, with 12 bases between them. The chain's CDR3 is CASSRGTQETQYF. The CDR3 coding sequence is TGTGCCAGCTCTAGGGGCACACAAGAGACCCAGTACTTC.

The chain links TRBV19 to TRBJ1-5; 7 positions match TRBD1. Germline CDR1 LNHDA, CDR2 SQIVND (reference sequence). V was clipped by 3 bases and J by 3 bases; unmatched bases: 5. The CDR3 has 15 residues. The CDR3 sequence: CASSIRTGINQPQHF. CDR3 nucleotide sequence: TGTGCCAGTAGTATCCGGACAGGTATCAATCAGCCCCAGCATTTT.

This clone has a handful of counts. CDR3 sequence: CASSESRQVNYEQYF. The CDR3 DNA reads as TGCGCCAGCAGTGAGTCCCGGCAGGTCAACTACGAGCAGTACTTC. J is TRBJ2-7 and V is TRBV10-2; D is undetermined. Trimming shortened V by 0 bases and J by 3 bases, and 12 bases separated the two germline ends. Per the germline V gene, CDR1 is WSHSY and CDR2 is SAAADI. The CDR3 length is 15 residues.

CDR3 nucleotide sequence: TGTGCCAGCAGCAGCGGAGTGAACCAAGAGACCCAGTACTTC. Translated, it gives CASSSGVNQETQYF. The J gene is TRBJ2-5, the V gene TRBV5-4, with D possibly matching TRBD2 (5 bases). The CDR3 consists of 14 residues. Germline V gene sequence: CDR1 SGHNT, CDR2 YYREEE (reference sequence). The germline V and J ends were trimmed by 4 bases and 0 bases, with 10 bases remaining between them. Filled out from reference TRBV5-4 and TRBJ2-5, the complete variable domain reads ETGVTQSPTHLIKTRGQQVTLRCSSQSGHNTVSWYQQALGQGPQFIFQYYREEENGRGNFPPRFSGLQFPNYSSELNVNALELDDSALYLCASSSGVNQETQYFGPGTRLLVL.

This clone was picked up one time. V is TRBV6-5 and J is TRBJ2-7; TRBD1 matches 11 bases. The germline V gene encodes CDR1 MNHEY and CDR2 SVGAGI. This CDR3 region has 14 residues. V shed 6 bases and J 5 bases; nucleotides not matched to a gene: 6. The CDR3 DNA sequence: TGTGCCAGCAGGAGGACAGGGGGCGAGGACGAGCAGTACTTC. Translating gives CASRRTGGEDEQYF.